Presented here are 18 T cell receptor beta chains from one specimen sequenced in a study of cytomegalovirus exposure and HLA in healthy donors (dated by TCRdb to about 2017). The receptor library was made with the immunoSEQ multiplex PCR assay. For the multiplex PCR, a mixture combining 60 forward primers for TCR Vbeta segments and 13 reverse primers for TCR Jbeta segments was used. Imported from immuneACCESS, the table was reduced by TCRdb to in-frame sequences with V and J called. These copies leave out some clones; in studies compared against another copy, an unresolved V gene accounts for under half, and the cause of the remainder is not known. Present in this sample are some 140,000 clones, roughly three quarters of which were seen just once. The top ten clones comprise around 2% of the sample. Sequenced sample: PBMCs. The receptor source for this set is a man aged 30-40 years in good health and CMV-seronegative.

This clone was picked up a small number of times. The rearrangement uses TRBV28 and TRBJ1-3; 7 bases fit TRBD1. Germline CDR1 is MDHEN and CDR2 is SYDVKM. Losses at the gene ends were 3 bases for V and 6 bases for J; bases not matched to a gene: 11. The CDR3 has 16 amino acids. In nucleotides, the CDR3 is TGTGCCAGCAGTTTCCCTCTCAGACAGGGAGCAAACACCATATATTTT. Its protein product is CASSFPLRQGANTIYF.

The gene calls are TRBV7-6 and TRBJ2-1; TRBD2 agrees at 9 bases. Trimming at V came to 5 bases and at J to 9 bases, leaving 14 bases not matched to a gene. The CDR3 has 16 residues. CDR1 SGHVS and CDR2 FNYEAQ come from the germline V gene. CDR3 nucleotide sequence: TGTGCCAGCAGCCAAGTTCGGCTAGCGGGAACTTCTGAGCAGTTCTTC. Translation gives CASSQVRLAGTSEQFF. The whole variable domain, filled in from reference TRBV7-6 and TRBJ2-1, reads GAGVSQSPRYKVTKRGQDVALRCDPISGHVSLYWYRQALGQGPEFLTYFNYEAQQDKSGLPNDRFSAERPEGSISTLTIQRTEQRDSAMYRCASSQVRLAGTSEQFFGPGTRLTVL.

The chain joins TRBV19 to TRBJ2-7, with 7 bases fitting TRBD1. V lost 2 bases, J lost 6 bases, and 10 bases stayed unmatched. Per the germline V gene, CDR1 is LNHDA and CDR2 is SQIVND (reference sequence). The CDR3 runs to 15 residues. CDR3 region: CASSIYRQGRGEQYF. In DNA, the CDR3 is TGTGCCAGTAGTATATATCGACAGGGAAGAGGCGAGCAGTACTTC. Based on the CDR3 plus reference TRBV19 and TRBJ2-7, the full variable domain is DGGITQSPKYLFRKEGQNVTLSCEQNLNHDAMYWYRQDPGQGLRLIYYSQIVNDFQKGDIAEGYSVSREKKESFPLTVTSAQKNPTAFYLCASSIYRQGRGEQYFGPGTRLTVT.

The rearrangement uses TRBV28 and TRBJ1-2; 12 bases are a match to TRBD1. CDR1 MDHEN and CDR2 SYDVKM come from the germline V gene. The CDR3 contains 17 residues. V gave up 3 bases and J gave up 8 bases; unmatched junction bases: 13. The CDR3 sequence: CASSLGDRGRVVRGYTF. The CDR3 DNA follows: TGTGCCAGCAGTTTGGGGGACAGGGGGCGTGTAGTGAGAGGCTACACCTTC.

The chain has TRBV19 and TRBJ2-7; D remains unclear. CDR3 length: 14 residues. Trimming removed 4 bases at V and 3 bases at J, with 13 bases between. Germline CDR1 LNHDA, CDR2 SQIVND (reference sequence). The CDR3 DNA follows: TGTGCCAGTAGTAGGAACCTAGATCGCTACGAGCAGTACTTC. Its translation is CASSRNLDRYEQYF.

The count of this clone is one. The V call is TRBV7-2, the J call TRBJ1-2; no definite D call. The CDR3 has 15 amino acids. The germline V gene encodes CDR1 SGHTA and CDR2 FQGNSA. Trimming removed 1 base from V and 6 bases from J, with 15 bases in between. The CDR3 region is CASSLVSGYKHGYTF. DNA for the CDR3: TGTGCCAGCAGCTTAGTGTCCGGGTACAAACATGGCTACACCTTC.

This chain connects TRBV2 to TRBJ2-5; the match to TRBD1 covers 7 bases. The J segment lost 3 bases and the V segment lost 5 bases, leaving 6 bases of the junction unmatched. The CDR3 runs to 14 residues. In germline, CDR1 is SNHLY, CDR2 FYNNEI. The CDR3 DNA sequence: TGTGCCAGCAGTTTCCGGGACAGAGAAGAGACCCAGTACTTC. Translated, it gives CASSFRDREETQYF.

This chain joins TRBV5-6 and TRBJ2-2, with D perhaps TRBD1 (5 bases). CDR1 and CDR2 from the germline V gene are SGHDT and YYEEEE. The V gene lost 2 bases and the J gene lost 4 bases, with 9 bases spanning the gap. The CDR3 loop spans 14 amino acids. The CDR3, as DNA: TGTGCCAGCAGCTTATCAGGGATCACCGGGGAGCTGTTTTTT. Translating it yields CASSLSGITGELFF.

The chain links TRBV10-1 to TRBJ2-6, with 10 bases lining up with TRBD1. V shed 7 bases, J shed 0 bases, and the junction held 21 bases outside the gene matches. Germline-derived CDR1 and CDR2 are WNHNN and SYGVQD (reference sequence). This CDR3 has 22 amino acids. CDR3 in DNA: TGCGCCAGCACCATACCGGGACAGGGGCAAACGCAGCCCAACTCTGGGGCCAACGTCCTGACTTTC. Translated, it gives CASTIPGQGQTQPNSGANVLTF.

The CDR3 DNA reads TGTGCCAGTGGCCCGACAGACTCCCGAGGAGAAGCTTTCTTT. Protein product: CASGPTDSRGEAFF. This chain joins TRBV19 and TRBJ1-1, with D possibly matching TRBD1 (5 bases). V was trimmed by 8 bases and J by 8 bases, leaving 21 bases between them. There are 14 residues in the CDR3. Germline V gene data show CDR1 as LNHDA and CDR2 as SQIVND (reference sequence).

The V call is TRBV5-8, the J call TRBJ1-4; 10 nucleotides agree with TRBD1. J gave up 5 bases and V 7 bases, and 5 bases lay outside the gene matches. The length of the CDR3 is 14 residues. Per germline, CDR1 SGHTS and CDR2 YDEGEE. CDR3 in DNA: TGTGCCAGCGGGAGGACAGGGGGGAATGAAAAACTGTTTTTT. Translating gives CASGRTGGNEKLFF.

V gene TRBV29-1 combines with J gene TRBJ2-7, with D perhaps matching TRBD1 (6 bases). Trimming removed 6 bases at V and 4 bases at J, with 13 bases between. The CDR3 spans 12 residues. The germline gives CDR1 SQVTM, CDR2 ANQGSEA. The CDR3 sequence: CSVATDSYEQYF. The CDR3 region has the DNA TGCAGCGTCGCCACGGACAGTTACGAGCAGTACTTC.

The chain combines TRBV2 with TRBJ2-1, with D possibly matching TRBD1 (7 bases). CDR1 is SNHLY and CDR2 is FYNNEI in the germline V gene. This CDR3 is 14 amino acids long. V was shortened by 8 bases and J by 7 bases, with 18 bases between the two germline ends. The CDR3 region is CASPSGGQQNEQFF. The CDR3 DNA sequence: TGTGCCAGCCCGTCCGGGGGACAGCAAAATGAGCAGTTCTTC.

V usage is TRBV5-1 and J usage is TRBJ2-6, with D unclear. V lost 1 base to trimming and J lost 0 bases, with 8 bases between them. CDR3 size: 16 residues. CDR1 is SGHRS and CDR2 is YFSETQ in the germline V gene. The CDR3 region is CASSLTADSGANVLTF. The CDR3 nucleotides read TGCGCCAGCAGCTTGACAGCAGACTCTGGGGCCAACGTCCTGACTTTC.

This clone was seen once. The V and J genes are TRBV4-2 and TRBJ2-1; D might be TRBD2 (6 bases). Trimming stripped 0 bases from V and 4 bases from J, with 10 bases between. Germline CDR1 LGHNA, CDR2 YNFKEQ. The CDR3 is made up of 15 amino acids. The CDR3 loop is CASSQEREAYNEQFF. For the CDR3, the DNA is TGTGCCAGCAGCCAAGAAAGGGAGGCATACAATGAGCAGTTCTTC.

The chain joins TRBV15 to TRBJ2-5; 8 positions match TRBD2. The CDR3 consists of 15 residues. Germline V gene sequence: CDR1 LNHNV, CDR2 YYDKDF (reference sequence). J lost 2 bases, V lost 8 bases, and 10 bases had no gene match. This CDR3 is CATSGGESLQETQYF. The CDR3 DNA sequence: TGTGCCACCTCGGGAGGGGAGAGCCTACAAGAGACCCAGTACTTC.

Only a few counts were recorded for this clone. The chain couples TRBV5-6 to TRBJ2-5; weak D call: TRBD1 (5 bases). With 6 bases removed from V and 2 bases from J, the gap between germline ends came to 14 bases. Per the germline V gene, CDR1 is SGHDT and CDR2 is YYEEEE. The CDR3 has 14 residues. The CDR3 sequence is CASTSLGPQETQYF. The DNA for the CDR3 is TGTGCCAGCACCTCTCTGGGGCCTCAAGAGACCCAGTACTTC.

V and J are TRBV5-8 and TRBJ2-5, with D possibly TRBD2 on 6 matching bases. Trimming took 4 bases from V and 3 from J, leaving 13 bases between them. Per germline, CDR1 SGHTS and CDR2 YDEGEE. The CDR3 runs 14 residues. CDR3 in amino acids: CASSTGGREETQYF. In DNA form, the CDR3 reads TGTGCCAGCAGCACCGGGGGTCGGGAAGAGACCCAGTACTTC.